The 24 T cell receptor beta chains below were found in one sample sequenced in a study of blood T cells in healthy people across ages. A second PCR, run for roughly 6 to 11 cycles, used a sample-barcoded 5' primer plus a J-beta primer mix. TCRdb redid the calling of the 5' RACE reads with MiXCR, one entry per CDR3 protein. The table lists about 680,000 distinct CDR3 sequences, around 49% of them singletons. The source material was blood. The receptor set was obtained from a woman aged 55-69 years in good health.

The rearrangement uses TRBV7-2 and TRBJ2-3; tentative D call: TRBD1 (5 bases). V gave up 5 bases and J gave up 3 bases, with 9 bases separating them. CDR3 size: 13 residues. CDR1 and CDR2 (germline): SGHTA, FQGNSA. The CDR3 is CASSERQTDTQYF. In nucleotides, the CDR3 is TGTGCCAGCAGCGAGAGACAGACAGATACGCAGTATTTT.

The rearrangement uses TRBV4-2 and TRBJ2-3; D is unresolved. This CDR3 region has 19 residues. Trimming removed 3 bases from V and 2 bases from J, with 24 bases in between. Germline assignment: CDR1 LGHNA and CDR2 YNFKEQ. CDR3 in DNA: TGTGCCAGCAGCCACAATGCATCCATGGGAACTATCTCCACAGATACGCAGTATTTT. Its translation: CASSHNASMGTISTDTQYF.

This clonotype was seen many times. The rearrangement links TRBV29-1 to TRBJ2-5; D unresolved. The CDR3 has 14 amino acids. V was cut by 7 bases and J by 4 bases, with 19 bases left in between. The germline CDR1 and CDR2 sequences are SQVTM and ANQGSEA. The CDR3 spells CSAPGPILGETQYF. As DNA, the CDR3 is TGCAGCGCGCCAGGACCCATCCTGGGAGAGACCCAGTACTTC.

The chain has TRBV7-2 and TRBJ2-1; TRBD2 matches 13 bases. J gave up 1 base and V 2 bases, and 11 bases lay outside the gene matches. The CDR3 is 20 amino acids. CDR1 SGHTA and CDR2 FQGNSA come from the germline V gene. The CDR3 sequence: CASSLNPGLAGRTSYNEQFF. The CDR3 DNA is TGTGCCAGCAGCTTAAACCCGGGACTAGCGGGACGGACTTCCTACAATGAGCAGTTCTTC.

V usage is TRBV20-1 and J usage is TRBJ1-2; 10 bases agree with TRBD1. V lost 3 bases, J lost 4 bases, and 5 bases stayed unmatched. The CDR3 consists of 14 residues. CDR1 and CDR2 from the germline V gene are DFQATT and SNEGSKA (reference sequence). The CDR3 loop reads CSARGTGAVYGYTF. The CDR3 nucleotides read TGCAGTGCTAGGGGGACAGGGGCCGTCTATGGCTACACCTTC.

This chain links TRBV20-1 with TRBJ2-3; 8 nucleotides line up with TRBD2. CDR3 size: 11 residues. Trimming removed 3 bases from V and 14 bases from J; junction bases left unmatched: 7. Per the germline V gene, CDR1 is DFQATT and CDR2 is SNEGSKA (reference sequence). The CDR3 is CSARTSALVYF. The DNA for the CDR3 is TGCAGTGCTAGGACTAGCGCATTGGTGTATTTT.

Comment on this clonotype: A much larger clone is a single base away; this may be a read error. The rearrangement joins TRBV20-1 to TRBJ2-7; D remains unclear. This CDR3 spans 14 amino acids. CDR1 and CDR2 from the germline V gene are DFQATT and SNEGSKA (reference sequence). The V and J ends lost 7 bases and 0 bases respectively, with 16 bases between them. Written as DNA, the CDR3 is TGCAGTGGCTCGACCAGCGATAGCTCCTACGAGCAGTACTTC. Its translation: CSGSTSDSSYEQYF.

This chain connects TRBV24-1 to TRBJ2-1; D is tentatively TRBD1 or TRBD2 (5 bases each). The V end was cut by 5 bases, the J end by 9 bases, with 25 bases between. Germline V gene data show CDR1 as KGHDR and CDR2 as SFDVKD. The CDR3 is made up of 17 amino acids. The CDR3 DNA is TGTGCCACCAGTGGGGTTGATTTATCGGGTTTGAGGGGTGAGCAGTTCTTC. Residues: CATSGVDLSGLRGEQFF.

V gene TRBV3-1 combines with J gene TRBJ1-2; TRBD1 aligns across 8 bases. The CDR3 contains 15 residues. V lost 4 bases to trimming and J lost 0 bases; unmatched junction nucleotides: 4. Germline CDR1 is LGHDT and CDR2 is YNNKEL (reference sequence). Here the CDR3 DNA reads TGTGCCAGCAGCCGTCAGGGGGCGACTAACTATGGCTACACCTTC. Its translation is CASSRQGATNYGYTF.

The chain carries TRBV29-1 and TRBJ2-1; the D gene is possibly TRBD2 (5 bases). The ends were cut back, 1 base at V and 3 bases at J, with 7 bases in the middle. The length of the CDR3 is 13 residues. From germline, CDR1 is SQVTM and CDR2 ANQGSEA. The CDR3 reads CSVEGGNYNEQFF. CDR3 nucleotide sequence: TGCAGCGTTGAAGGAGGGAACTACAATGAGCAGTTCTTC.

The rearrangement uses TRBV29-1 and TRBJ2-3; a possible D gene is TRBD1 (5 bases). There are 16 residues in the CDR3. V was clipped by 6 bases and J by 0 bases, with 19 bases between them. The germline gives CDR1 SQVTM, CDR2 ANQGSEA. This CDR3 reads CSVQGEGLSSTDTQYF. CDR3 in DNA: TGCAGCGTCCAAGGGGAAGGATTATCTAGCACAGATACGCAGTATTTT.

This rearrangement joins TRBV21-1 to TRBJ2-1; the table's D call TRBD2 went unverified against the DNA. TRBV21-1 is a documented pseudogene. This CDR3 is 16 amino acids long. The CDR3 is CASSSLEREGGNEQFF. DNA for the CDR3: TGTGCCAGCAGCAGCCTCGAGCGGGAGGGAGGCAATGAGCAGTTCTTC.

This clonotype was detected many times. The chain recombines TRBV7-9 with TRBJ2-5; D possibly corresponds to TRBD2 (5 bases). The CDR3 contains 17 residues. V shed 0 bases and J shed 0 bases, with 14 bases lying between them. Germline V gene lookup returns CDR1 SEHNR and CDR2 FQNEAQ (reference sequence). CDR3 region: CASSLAGSQYNQETQYF. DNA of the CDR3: TGTGCCAGCAGCTTAGCGGGGAGCCAGTATAACCAAGAGACCCAGTACTTC.

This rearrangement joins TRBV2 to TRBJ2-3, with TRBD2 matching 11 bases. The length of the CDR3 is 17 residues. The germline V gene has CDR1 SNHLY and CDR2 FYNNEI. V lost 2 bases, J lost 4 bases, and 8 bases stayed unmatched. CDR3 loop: CASSEKSLAGGSDTQYF. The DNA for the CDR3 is TGTGCCAGCAGTGAAAAGTCCCTAGCGGGAGGATCAGATACGCAGTATTTT.

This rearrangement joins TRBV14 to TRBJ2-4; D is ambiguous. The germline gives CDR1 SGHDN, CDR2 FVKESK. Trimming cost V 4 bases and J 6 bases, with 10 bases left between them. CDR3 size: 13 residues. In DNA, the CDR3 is TGTGCCAGCAGCCCCCTAACGTTAAACATTCAGTACTTC. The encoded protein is CASSPLTLNIQYF. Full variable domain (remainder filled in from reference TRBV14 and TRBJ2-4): EAGVTQFPSHSVIEKGQTVTLRCDPISGHDNLYWYRRVMGKEIKFLLHFVKESKQDESGMPNNRFLAERTGGTYSTLKVQPAELEDSGVYFCASSPLTLNIQYFGAGTRLSVL.

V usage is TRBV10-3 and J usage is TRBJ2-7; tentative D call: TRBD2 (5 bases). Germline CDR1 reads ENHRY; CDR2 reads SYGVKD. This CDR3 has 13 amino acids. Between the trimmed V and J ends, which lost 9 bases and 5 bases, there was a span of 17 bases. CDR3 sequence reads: CAMRAAATHEQYF. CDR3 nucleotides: TGTGCCATGCGAGCAGCGGCGACGCACGAGCAGTACTTC.

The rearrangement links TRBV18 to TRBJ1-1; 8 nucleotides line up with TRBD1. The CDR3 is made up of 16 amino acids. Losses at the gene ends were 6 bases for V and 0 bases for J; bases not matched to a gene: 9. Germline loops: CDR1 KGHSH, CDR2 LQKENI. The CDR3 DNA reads TGTGCCAGCTCGGACAGGGCGAAGGAGATGAACACTGAAGCTTTCTTT. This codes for CASSDRAKEMNTEAFF.

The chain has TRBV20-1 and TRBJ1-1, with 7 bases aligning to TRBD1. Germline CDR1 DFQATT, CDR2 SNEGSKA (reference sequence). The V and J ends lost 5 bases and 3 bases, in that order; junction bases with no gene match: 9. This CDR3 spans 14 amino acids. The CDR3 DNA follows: TGCAGTGCTTCAAGCAGGGGGGCCCACACTGAAGCTTTCTTT. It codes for CSASSRGAHTEAFF.

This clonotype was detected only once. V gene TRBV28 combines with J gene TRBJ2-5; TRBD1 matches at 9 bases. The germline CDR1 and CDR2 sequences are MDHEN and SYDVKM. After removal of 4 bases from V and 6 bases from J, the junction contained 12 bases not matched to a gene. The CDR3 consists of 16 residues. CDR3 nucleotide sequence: TGTGCCAGCAGTTCTCCCTGGGGACAGGGTTCGAAGACCCAGTACTTC. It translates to CASSSPWGQGSKTQYF.

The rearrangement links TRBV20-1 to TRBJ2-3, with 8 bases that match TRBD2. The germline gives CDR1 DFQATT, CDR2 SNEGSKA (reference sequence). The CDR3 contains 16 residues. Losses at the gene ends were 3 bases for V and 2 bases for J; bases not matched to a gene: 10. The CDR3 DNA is TGCAGTGCTAGTACGACTAGCGAGGGAGACACAGATACGCAGTATTTT. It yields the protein CSASTTSEGDTDTQYF.

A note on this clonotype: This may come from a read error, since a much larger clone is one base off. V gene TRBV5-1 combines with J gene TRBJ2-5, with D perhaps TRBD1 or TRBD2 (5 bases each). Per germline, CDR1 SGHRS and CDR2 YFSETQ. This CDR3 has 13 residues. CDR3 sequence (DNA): TGCGCCAGCAGCCCGGGACCCCAAGAGATCCAGTACTTC. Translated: CASSPGPQEIQYF.

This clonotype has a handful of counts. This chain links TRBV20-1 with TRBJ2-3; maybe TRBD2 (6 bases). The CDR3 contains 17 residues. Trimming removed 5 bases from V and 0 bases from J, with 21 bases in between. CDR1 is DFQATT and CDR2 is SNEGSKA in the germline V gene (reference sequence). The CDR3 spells CSAPGASVKTSTDTQYF. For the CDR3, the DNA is TGCAGTGCTCCTGGGGCTAGCGTTAAGACTAGCACAGATACGCAGTATTTT.

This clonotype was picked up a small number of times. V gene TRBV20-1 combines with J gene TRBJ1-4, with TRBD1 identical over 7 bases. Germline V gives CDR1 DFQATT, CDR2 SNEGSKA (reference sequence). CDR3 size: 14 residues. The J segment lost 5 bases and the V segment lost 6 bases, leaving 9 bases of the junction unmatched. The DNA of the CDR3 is TGCAGTGCAAGACCGGGACAGCTAAATGAAAAACTGTTTTTT. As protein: CSARPGQLNEKLFF.

CDR3 sequence (DNA): TGTGCCAGCAGTCCACTACAGGGCTATGAGCAGTTCTTC. Its translation: CASSPLQGYEQFF. The chain couples TRBV12-3 or TRBV12-4 to TRBJ2-1; tentative D call: TRBD1 (6 bases). With 5 bases removed from V and 8 bases from J, the gap between germline ends came to 13 bases. The length of the CDR3 is 13 residues.